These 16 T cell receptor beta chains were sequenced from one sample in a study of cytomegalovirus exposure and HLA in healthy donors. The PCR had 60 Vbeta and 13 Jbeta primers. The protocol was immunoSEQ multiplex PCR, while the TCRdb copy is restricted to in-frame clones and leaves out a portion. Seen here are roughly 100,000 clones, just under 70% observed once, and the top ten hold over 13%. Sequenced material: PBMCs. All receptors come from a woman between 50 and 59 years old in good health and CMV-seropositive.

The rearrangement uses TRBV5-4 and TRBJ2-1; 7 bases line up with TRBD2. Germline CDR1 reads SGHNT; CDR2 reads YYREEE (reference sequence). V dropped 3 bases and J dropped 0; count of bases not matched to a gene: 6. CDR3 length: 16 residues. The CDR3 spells CASSSNLADSYNEQFF. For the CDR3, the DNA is TGTGCCAGCAGCTCCAACCTAGCGGACTCCTACAATGAGCAGTTCTTC. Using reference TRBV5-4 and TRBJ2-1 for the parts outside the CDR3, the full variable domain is ETGVTQSPTHLIKTRGQQVTLRCSSQSGHNTVSWYQQALGQGPQFIFQYYREEENGRGNFPPRFSGLQFPNYSSELNVNALELDDSALYLCASSSNLADSYNEQFFGPGTRLTVL.

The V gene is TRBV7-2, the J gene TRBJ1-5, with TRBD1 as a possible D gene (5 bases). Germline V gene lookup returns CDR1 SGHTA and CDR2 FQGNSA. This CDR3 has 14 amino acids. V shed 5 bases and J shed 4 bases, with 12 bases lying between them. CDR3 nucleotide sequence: TGTGCCAGCAGCCTATGGGGGACTAATCAGCCCCAGCATTTT. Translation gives CASSLWGTNQPQHF.

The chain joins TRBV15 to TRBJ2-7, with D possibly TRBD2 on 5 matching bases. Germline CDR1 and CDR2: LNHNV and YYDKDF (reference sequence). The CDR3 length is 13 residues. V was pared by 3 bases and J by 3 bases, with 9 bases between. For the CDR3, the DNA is TGTGCCACCAGCAGGGACTTGAGCTACGAGCAGTACTTC. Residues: CATSRDLSYEQYF. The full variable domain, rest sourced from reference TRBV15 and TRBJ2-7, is DAMVIQNPRYQVTQFGKPVTLSCSQTLNHNVMYWYQQKSSQAPKLLFHYYDKDFNNEADTPDNFQSRRPNTSFCFLDIRSPGLGDTAMYLCATSRDLSYEQYFGPGTRLTVT.

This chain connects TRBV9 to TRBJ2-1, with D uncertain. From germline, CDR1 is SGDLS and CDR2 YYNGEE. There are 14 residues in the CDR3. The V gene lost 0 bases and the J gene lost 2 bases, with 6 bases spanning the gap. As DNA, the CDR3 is TGTGCCAGCAGCGTAGCCGGAGCCTACAATGAGCAGTTCTTC. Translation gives CASSVAGAYNEQFF.

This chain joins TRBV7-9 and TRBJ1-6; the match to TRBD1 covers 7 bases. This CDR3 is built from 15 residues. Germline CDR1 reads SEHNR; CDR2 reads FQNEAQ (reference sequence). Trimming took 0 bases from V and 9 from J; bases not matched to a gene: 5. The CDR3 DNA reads TGTGCCAGCAGCTTAGCACAGGGGCAGGGTTCACCCCTCCACTTT. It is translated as CASSLAQGQGSPLHF.

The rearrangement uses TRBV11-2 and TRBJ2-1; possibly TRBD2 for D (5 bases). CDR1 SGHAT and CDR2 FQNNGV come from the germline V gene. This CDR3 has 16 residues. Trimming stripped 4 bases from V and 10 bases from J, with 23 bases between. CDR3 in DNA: TGTGCCAGCAGCTCCGTAGCGCGTATTCCCCCCGGGGAGCAGTTCTTC. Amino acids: CASSSVARIPPGEQFF.

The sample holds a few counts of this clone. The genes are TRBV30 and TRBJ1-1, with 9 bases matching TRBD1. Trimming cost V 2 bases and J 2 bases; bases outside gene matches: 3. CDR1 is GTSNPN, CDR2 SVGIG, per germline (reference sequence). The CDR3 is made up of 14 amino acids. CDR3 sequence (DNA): TGTGCCTGGAGTTCGGGACAGGGAAACACTGAAGCTTTCTTT. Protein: CAWSSGQGNTEAFF.

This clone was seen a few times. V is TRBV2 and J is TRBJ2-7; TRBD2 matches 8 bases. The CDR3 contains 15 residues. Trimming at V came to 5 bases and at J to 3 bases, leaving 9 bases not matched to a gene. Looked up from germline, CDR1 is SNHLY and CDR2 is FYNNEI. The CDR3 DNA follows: TGTGCCAGCAGTACCCCCGGGGGGGCACTCTACGAGCAGTACTTC. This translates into CASSTPGGALYEQYF.

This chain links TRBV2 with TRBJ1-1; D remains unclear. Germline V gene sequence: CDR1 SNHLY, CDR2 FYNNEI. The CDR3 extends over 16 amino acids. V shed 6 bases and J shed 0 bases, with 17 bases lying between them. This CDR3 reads CASRRDAGLMNTEAFF. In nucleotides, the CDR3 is TGTGCCAGCAGGAGGGATGCGGGTTTAATGAACACTGAAGCTTTCTTT.

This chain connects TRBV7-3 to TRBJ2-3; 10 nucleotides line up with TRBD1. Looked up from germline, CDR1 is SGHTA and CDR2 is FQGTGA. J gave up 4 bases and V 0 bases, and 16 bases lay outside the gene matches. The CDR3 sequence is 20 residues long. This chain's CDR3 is CASSLTTGGIYALTADTQYF. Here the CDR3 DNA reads TGTGCCAGCAGCTTAACGACAGGGGGCATTTACGCACTTACGGCAGATACGCAGTATTTT.

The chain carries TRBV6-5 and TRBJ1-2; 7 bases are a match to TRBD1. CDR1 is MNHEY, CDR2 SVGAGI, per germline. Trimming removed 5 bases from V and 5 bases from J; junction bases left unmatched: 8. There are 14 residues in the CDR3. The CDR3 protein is CASSPPGQIYGYTF. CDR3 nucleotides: TGTGCCAGCAGTCCACCGGGACAGATATATGGCTACACCTTC.

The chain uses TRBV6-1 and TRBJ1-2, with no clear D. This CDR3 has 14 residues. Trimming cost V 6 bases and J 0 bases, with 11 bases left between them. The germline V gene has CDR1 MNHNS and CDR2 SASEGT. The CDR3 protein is CASRAREPNYGYTF. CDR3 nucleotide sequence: TGTGCCAGCAGGGCTAGGGAGCCTAACTATGGCTACACCTTC.

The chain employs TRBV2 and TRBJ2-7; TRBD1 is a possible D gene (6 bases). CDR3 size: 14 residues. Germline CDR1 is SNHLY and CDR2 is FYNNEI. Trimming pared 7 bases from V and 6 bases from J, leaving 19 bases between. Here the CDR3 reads CASTRDTPTAEQYF. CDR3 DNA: TGTGCCAGCACCCGGGACACCCCAACGGCCGAGCAGTACTTC.

The CDR3 loop is CAITLEQGSGTEAFF. The CDR3 DNA follows: TGTGCCATCACCCTGGAACAGGGTTCCGGCACTGAAGCTTTCTTT. The chain is built from TRBV10-3 and TRBJ1-1; weak D call: TRBD1 (6 bases). This CDR3 is built from 15 residues. Trimming removed 7 bases from V and 4 bases from J, with 19 bases in between. Germline CDR1 ENHRY, CDR2 SYGVKD.

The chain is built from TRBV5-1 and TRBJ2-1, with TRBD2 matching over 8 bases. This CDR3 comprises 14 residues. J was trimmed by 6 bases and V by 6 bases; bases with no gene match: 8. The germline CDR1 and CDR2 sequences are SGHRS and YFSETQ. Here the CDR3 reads CASTLVAGFNEQFF. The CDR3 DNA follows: TGCGCCAGCACCCTAGTAGCGGGATTCAATGAGCAGTTCTTC.

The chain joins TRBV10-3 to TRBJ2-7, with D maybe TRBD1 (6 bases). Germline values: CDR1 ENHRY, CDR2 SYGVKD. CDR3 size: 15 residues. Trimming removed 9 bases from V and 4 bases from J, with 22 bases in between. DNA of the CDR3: TGTGCCATTCAGGGGATCTCCGGCGAGCGGTACGAGCAGTACTTC. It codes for CAIQGISGERYEQYF.